The 12 T cell receptor beta chains in this list originate from one sample, sequenced in a study of OX40 agonist ivuxolimab in advanced cancers. Receptor libraries were prepared by the immunoSEQ multiplex PCR assay. Held by TCRdb, this immuneACCESS table contains in-frame sequences only and omits some clones. Under half of the omission traces to an unresolved V gene where checked; the cause of the rest is unknown. Within this sample are around 21,000 clones, with around 84% of them counted one time only. The ten largest clonotypes hold about 14% of the sample. Here the sequenced sample was CD4+ or CD8+ T cells sorted from blood, taken in a trial of the OX40 agonist ivuxolimab. The receptors originated from an adult with an advanced solid tumor such as melanoma, head and neck, liver or kidney cancer.

This clone was counted a few times. The junction and the germline gene differ at one end; a read error may be behind it. The rearrangement joins TRBV15 to TRBJ1-4; TRBD1 is a possible D gene (5 bases). CDR1 is LNHNV, CDR2 YYDKDF, per germline (reference sequence). The CDR3 totals 14 residues. CDR3 loop: CATSRDRVSETVVF. The CDR3 region has the DNA TGTGCCACCAGCAGAGACAGGGTGTCGGAAACTGTGGTTTTT.

The chain couples TRBV14 to TRBJ2-3; D possibly matches TRBD1 or TRBD2 (5 bases each). The CDR3 spans 17 residues. Germline CDR1 is SGHDN and CDR2 is FVKESK. The V end lost 4 bases, the J end lost 4 bases, and 21 bases lay between the germline ends. CDR3 coding DNA: TGTGCCAGCAGCCGCCTATTAACGGGGCAGTTTTCAGATACGCAGTATTTT. Protein product: CASSRLLTGQFSDTQYF.

The rearrangement uses TRBV2 and TRBJ1-5; 8 nucleotides line up with TRBD1. This CDR3 contains 16 residues. With 8 bases clipped from V and 6 bases from J, the junction kept 15 bases outside the gene matches. The germline V gene encodes CDR1 SNHLY and CDR2 FYNNEI. The CDR3 sequence is CASAAPTGEIGQPQHF. DNA of the CDR3: TGTGCCAGCGCCGCTCCGACAGGGGAGATAGGTCAGCCCCAGCATTTT. Filled out from reference TRBV2 and TRBJ1-5, the complete variable domain reads EPEVTQTPSHQVTQMGQEVILRCVPISNHLYFYWYRQILGQKVEFLVSFYNNEISEKSEIFDDQFSVERPDGSNFTLKIRSTKLEDSAMYFCASAAPTGEIGQPQHFGDGTRLSIL.

The chain carries TRBV30 and TRBJ1-2; D gene uncertain. CDR1 is GTSNPN, CDR2 SVGIG, per germline (reference sequence). This CDR3 contains 12 residues. The V end was cut by 5 bases, the J end by 4 bases, with 11 bases between. The CDR3 sequence is CAWARALYGYTF. The CDR3 coding sequence is TGTGCCTGGGCTCGGGCCCTCTATGGCTACACCTTC.

The CDR3 region has the DNA TGTGCCAGCAGCCCCCTTCTGACGGGGACCTACGAGCAGTACTTC. It codes for CASSPLLTGTYEQYF. V and J are TRBV9 and TRBJ2-7, with a weak D call TRBD2 (5 bases). V dropped 4 bases and J dropped 2 bases, with 16 bases sitting between them. This CDR3 comprises 15 residues. CDR1 and CDR2 (germline): SGDLS, YYNGEE.

The V call is TRBV10-3, the J call TRBJ1-1; D not certain. The CDR3 totals 15 residues. With 2 bases removed from V and 1 base from J, the gap between germline ends came to 11 bases. Germline assignment: CDR1 ENHRY and CDR2 SYGVKD. The CDR3 bases are TGTGCCATCAGTGAGCAAATGGGGTCGAACACTGAAGCTTTCTTT. This gives the protein CAISEQMGSNTEAFF.

The chain employs TRBV10-3 and TRBJ2-3, with D tentatively TRBD1 (5 bases). The germline gives CDR1 ENHRY, CDR2 SYGVKD. This CDR3 is built from 16 residues. V lost 0 bases and J 0 bases, leaving 10 bases between the germline ends. CDR3 protein: CAISESSGQSTDTQYF. CDR3 DNA sequence: TGTGCCATCAGTGAGTCTTCAGGGCAAAGCACAGATACGCAGTATTTT.

The chain employs TRBV7-5 and TRBJ1-3; TRBD1 reflects the table's D call only, with no check against the DNA. TRBV7-5 is a known pseudogene. The CDR3 spans 16 residues. CDR3 amino acids: CVRGSGGQSSGNTIYF. In DNA form, the CDR3 reads TGTGTCAGAGGCTCCGGGGGACAGAGCTCTGGAAACACCATATATTTT.

This clone was detected once. The chain carries TRBV19 and TRBJ2-1, with 7 bases that match TRBD2. CDR1 LNHDA and CDR2 SQIVND come from the germline V gene (reference sequence). This CDR3 region has 16 residues. V dropped 1 base and J dropped 0; count of bases not matched to a gene: 3. The CDR3 nucleotides are TGTGCCAGTAGTATAGTCAGCGGGGCCTCCTACAATGAGCAGTTCTTC. This translates into CASSIVSGASYNEQFF.

The rearrangement joins TRBV5-1 to TRBJ2-3, with D hard to call. V dropped 0 bases and J dropped 5 bases, with 4 bases sitting between them. This CDR3 comprises 12 residues. The germline gives CDR1 SGHRS, CDR2 YFSETQ. CDR3 nucleotides: TGCGCCAGCAGCTTGGAGCAAGATACGCAGTATTTT. Protein sequence: CASSLEQDTQYF. Supplemented by reference TRBV5-1 and TRBJ2-3, the full variable domain reads KAGVTQTPRYLIKTRGQQVTLSCSPISGHRSVSWYQQTPGQGLQFLFEYFSETQRNKGNFPGRFSGRQFSNSRSEMNVSTLELGDSALYLCASSLEQDTQYFGPGTRLTVL.

CDR3 sequence reads: CASSVDEDYGYTF. As DNA, the CDR3 is TGTGCCAGCAGCGTAGACGAGGACTATGGCTACACCTTC. The gene calls are TRBV9 and TRBJ1-2; no clear D gene. Looked up from germline, CDR1 is SGDLS and CDR2 is YYNGEE. There are 13 residues in the CDR3. Trimming cost V 0 bases and J 3 bases, with 6 bases left between them.

V is TRBV19 and J is TRBJ1-6, with TRBD1 identical over 7 bases. V gave up 5 bases and J gave up 7 bases; unmatched junction bases: 5. CDR3 length equals 14 residues. Germline V gene lookup returns CDR1 LNHDA and CDR2 SQIVND (reference sequence). CDR3 DNA: TGTGCCAGTAGTCCTACAGGGGTCAATTCACCCCTCCACTTT. Its protein product is CASSPTGVNSPLHF.